The clone carrying this TCR beta chain was observed many times. Antigen specificity is unknown. The data were taken from a study of blood T cells in healthy people across ages. A second roughly 6 to 11 cycle PCR used barcoded and J-beta primers. TCRdb used MiXCR to reprocess the 5' RACE reads, holding one entry per CDR3 protein. The sample contains 600,000 or so distinct CDR3 sequences, roughly 43% of which appear only once. Study results and caveats: Observed TCR beta diversity showed a strong correlation with the percentage of naive T cells as measured by flow cytometry.

Trimming left V 2 bases short and J 5 bases short, with 13 bases between. The CDR3 consists of 14 residues. Germline-derived CDR1 and CDR2 are DFQATT and SNEGSKA (reference sequence). The chain is built from TRBV20-1 and TRBJ1-5; D unresolved. The receptor comes from an elderly man in good health. The sample consisted of blood. The CDR3 protein is CSARSYFGDQPQHF. CDR3 coding DNA: TGCAGTGCTAGATCGTACTTCGGGGATCAGCCCCAGCATTTT.